The next 21 T cell receptor beta chains were all read from a single sample in a study of CD8+ T cells in alopecia areata. After isolation, RNA underwent reverse transcription to generate cDNA as the sequencing template. The assay was immunoSEQ multiplex PCR, and TCRdb's table has in-frame clones only and misses some. The sample includes fewer than 200,000 clones, about 70% of them seen just once. The specimen was CD8+ T cells sorted from blood, collected at week 0. The origin of the receptors is a human donor with alopecia areata.

The chain has TRBV7-6 and TRBJ2-3; D possibly corresponds to TRBD2 (6 bases). V lost 5 bases and J lost 3, with 18 bases in between. The CDR3 totals 16 residues. Germline V lookup: CDR1 SGHVS, CDR2 FNYEAQ. The CDR3 sequence is CASSPLNGGLTDTQYF. The DNA for the CDR3 is TGTGCCAGCAGCCCTCTTAACGGGGGACTGACAGATACGCAGTATTTT. The full variable domain, its missing parts supplied by reference TRBV7-6 and TRBJ2-3, is GAGVSQSPRYKVTKRGQDVALRCDPISGHVSLYWYRQALGQGPEFLTYFNYEAQQDKSGLPNDRFSAERPEGSISTLTIQRTEQRDSAMYRCASSPLNGGLTDTQYFGPGTRLTVL.

A few counts support this clone. The chain uses TRBV29-1 and TRBJ1-1; 7 bases agree with TRBD1. The J segment lost 6 bases and the V segment lost 5 bases, leaving 9 bases of the junction unmatched. In germline, CDR1 is SQVTM, CDR2 ANQGSEA. CDR3 size: 13 residues. The CDR3 spells CSVPSGGDPEAFF. In DNA, the CDR3 is TGCAGCGTTCCCTCAGGGGGGGACCCTGAAGCTTTCTTT.

The chain has TRBV6-5 and TRBJ2-3; 9 positions match TRBD1. J gave up 4 bases and V 8 bases, and 10 bases lay outside the gene matches. CDR1 MNHEY and CDR2 SVGAGI come from the germline V gene. The CDR3 loop spans 15 amino acids. The CDR3 DNA reads as TGTGCCAGCTCCCCCTACAGGGGGCCCGCAGATACGCAGTATTTT. It codes for CASSPYRGPADTQYF.

The rearrangement links TRBV12-5 to TRBJ2-1; 8 nucleotides align to TRBD2. CDR3 size: 14 residues. Germline-derived CDR1 and CDR2 are LGHNT and FRNRAP. V gave up 4 bases and J gave up 8 bases; unmatched junction bases: 7. The CDR3 nucleotides read TGTGCTAGTGGTTACGGGGGGGGCCGGGATGAGCAGTTCTTC. This codes for CASGYGGGRDEQFF. Together with reference TRBV12-5 and TRBJ2-1, the CDR3 gives the full variable domain: DARVTQTPRHKVTEMGQEVTMRCQPILGHNTVFWYRQTMMQGLELLAYFRNRAPLDDSGMPKDRFSAEMPDATLATLKIQPSEPRDSAVYFCASGYGGGRDEQFFGPGTRLTVL.

The chain employs TRBV30 and TRBJ1-4; D unresolved. V gave up 0 bases and J gave up 8 bases, with 4 bases separating them. There are 11 residues in the CDR3. Germline lookup yields CDR1 GTSNPN and CDR2 SVGIG (reference sequence). The CDR3 nucleotides are TGTGCCTGGAGTGTACAGGAAAAACTGTTTTTT. Encoded protein: CAWSVQEKLFF.

This clone was found a few times. The chain is built from TRBV4-2 and TRBJ2-1, with D maybe TRBD2 (5 bases). Germline values: CDR1 LGHNA, CDR2 YNFKEQ. Deletions cut 1 base from V and 3 bases from J, with 7 bases between. The CDR3 loop spans 14 amino acids. CDR3 DNA: TGTGCCAGCAGCCAAGGAGGAGGCTACAATGAGCAGTTCTTC. Protein sequence: CASSQGGGYNEQFF.

The table lists this clone with a few counts. The rearrangement joins TRBV7-2 to TRBJ2-6; D could derive from TRBD1 or TRBD2 (5 bases each). Germline-derived CDR1 and CDR2 are SGHTA and FQGNSA. CDR3 length equals 18 residues. Trimming removed 3 bases from V and 4 bases from J, with 19 bases in between. Here the CDR3 reads CASSFGTDPKAGANVLTF. CDR3 sequence (DNA): TGTGCCAGCAGCTTCGGGACGGACCCAAAAGCCGGGGCCAACGTCCTGACTTTC.

The chain has TRBV7-9 and TRBJ2-3; D not resolved. V was pared by 3 bases and J by 6 bases, with 1 base between. CDR1 SEHNR and CDR2 FQNEAQ come from the germline V gene (reference sequence). The CDR3 loop spans 10 amino acids. CDR3 sequence reads: CASSFDTQYF. DNA for the CDR3: TGTGCCAGCAGCTTCGATACGCAGTATTTT.

The chain employs TRBV11-3 and TRBJ2-4; unclear D gene. V was shortened by 5 bases and J by 8 bases, with 10 bases between the two germline ends. Germline values: CDR1 SGHNT, CDR2 YENEEA. CDR3 size: 12 residues. The CDR3, as DNA: TGTGCCAGCAGCGGATGGATGGACATTCAGTACTTC. Its protein is CASSGWMDIQYF.

The chain combines TRBV5-1 with TRBJ2-5, with TRBD2 as a possible D gene (5 bases). In germline, CDR1 is SGHRS, CDR2 YFSETQ. Trimming removed 2 bases from V and 0 bases from J, with 14 bases in between. CDR3 length: 16 amino acids. The CDR3 bases are TGCGCCAGCAGCTTCCGGGCGGGCGACAACCAAGAGACCCAGTACTTC. Its translation: CASSFRAGDNQETQYF. Together with reference TRBV5-1 and TRBJ2-5, the CDR3 gives the full variable domain: KAGVTQTPRYLIKTRGQQVTLSCSPISGHRSVSWYQQTPGQGLQFLFEYFSETQRNKGNFPGRFSGRQFSNSRSEMNVSTLELGDSALYLCASSFRAGDNQETQYFGPGTRLLVL.

The chain joins TRBV20-1 to TRBJ2-5, with a possible D match to TRBD1 (5 bases). Germline CDR1 is DFQATT and CDR2 is SNEGSKA (reference sequence). Trimming stripped 8 bases from V and 8 bases from J, with 15 bases between. The CDR3 loop spans 11 amino acids. Here the CDR3 reads CSSGNGKTQYF. CDR3 DNA sequence: TGCAGTTCAGGGAATGGTAAAACCCAGTACTTC.

A few counts support this clone. The V call is TRBV5-1, the J call TRBJ2-5; D unclear. Trimming pared 0 bases from V and 5 bases from J, leaving 11 bases between. The length of the CDR3 is 14 residues. Germline V lookup: CDR1 SGHRS, CDR2 YFSETQ. CDR3 amino acids: CASSLATPWETQYF. Written as DNA, the CDR3 is TGCGCCAGCAGCTTGGCTACGCCGTGGGAGACCCAGTACTTC.

This clone was detected once. This same CDR3 is encoded by further DNA sequences in the sample. The chain recombines TRBV13 with TRBJ1-5; D is unclear. V lost 0 bases and J lost 4, with 7 bases in between. There are 14 residues in the CDR3. CDR1 and CDR2 (germline): PRHDT, FYEKMQ (reference sequence). CDR3 sequence: CASSLGAGNQPQHF. CDR3 nucleotide sequence: TGTGCCAGCAGCTTAGGGGCCGGAAATCAGCCCCAGCATTTT.

The rearrangement joins TRBV6-4 to TRBJ2-3; the match to TRBD1 covers 8 bases. Germline-derived CDR1 and CDR2 are MRHNA and SNTAGT. CDR3 length equals 13 residues. J gave up 4 bases and V 6 bases, and 3 bases lay outside the gene matches. For the CDR3, the DNA is TGTGCCAGCAGGCGGACAGGGCCAGATACGCAGTATTTT. This translates into CASRRTGPDTQYF.

The rearrangement links TRBV30 to TRBJ1-1, with D hard to call. The V end was cut by 3 bases, the J end by 6 bases, with 29 bases between. The CDR3 has 18 residues. Germline values: CDR1 GTSNPN, CDR2 SVGIG (reference sequence). CDR3 protein: CAWSARPFSEETRPEAFF. CDR3 DNA: TGTGCCTGGAGCGCACGCCCTTTTTCTGAGGAGACTCGTCCTGAAGCTTTCTTT.

V and J are TRBV5-1 and TRBJ1-4; D uncertain. V lost 4 bases and J lost 4, with 8 bases in between. The CDR3 spans 13 residues. CDR1 and CDR2 from the germline V gene are SGHRS and YFSETQ. CDR3 protein: CASSRVINEKLFF. CDR3 DNA: TGCGCCAGCAGCCGGGTCATTAATGAAAAACTGTTTTTT.

This clone came up a few times. The chain links TRBV29-1 to TRBJ2-7; the D call may be TRBD1 or TRBD2 (5 bases each). V was cut by 7 bases and J by 7 bases, with 23 bases left in between. The CDR3 covers 14 residues. Germline values: CDR1 SQVTM, CDR2 ANQGSEA. The CDR3 spells CSAEGSGPLGEQYF. CDR3 nucleotides: TGCAGCGCCGAAGGCTCGGGGCCTTTAGGAGAGCAGTACTTC.

This sequence joins TRBV6-6 and TRBJ2-7, with 7 positions matching TRBD1. Germline assignment: CDR1 MNHNY and CDR2 SVGAGI (reference sequence). V was pared by 8 bases and J by 0 bases, with 7 bases of the junction left unmatched. CDR3 length: 14 residues. DNA of the CDR3: TGTGCCAGCGCCCCACAGGGGACCTCCTACGAGCAGTACTTC. The encoded protein is CASAPQGTSYEQYF.

The rearrangement joins TRBV10-3 to TRBJ2-3; D perhaps matches TRBD2 (5 bases). The CDR3 spans 15 residues. V shed 3 bases and J shed 7 bases, with 17 bases lying between them. The germline gives CDR1 ENHRY, CDR2 SYGVKD. The DNA of the CDR3 is TGTGCCATCAGTGAACTAGAGTCATCCGCCTATACGCAGTATTTT. Translated, it gives CAISELESSAYTQYF.

The table lists this clone with a few counts. Here the CDR3 reads CASWGAGNTIYF. DNA of the CDR3: TGTGCCAGCTGGGGAGCTGGAAACACCATATATTTT. The chain combines TRBV7-9 with TRBJ1-3; D unclear. The CDR3 sequence is 12 residues long. Trimming shortened V by 8 bases and J by 2 bases, and 7 bases separated the two germline ends. From germline, CDR1 is SEHNR and CDR2 FQNEAQ (reference sequence).

The rearrangement links TRBV5-1 to TRBJ1-2; unclear D gene. The CDR3 has 13 residues. The germline V gene encodes CDR1 SGHRS and CDR2 YFSETQ. Trimming took 0 bases from V and 6 from J, leaving 9 bases between them. DNA of the CDR3: TGCGCCAGCAGCTTGGGAGTAAGGGATGGCTACACCTTC. It codes for CASSLGVRDGYTF.